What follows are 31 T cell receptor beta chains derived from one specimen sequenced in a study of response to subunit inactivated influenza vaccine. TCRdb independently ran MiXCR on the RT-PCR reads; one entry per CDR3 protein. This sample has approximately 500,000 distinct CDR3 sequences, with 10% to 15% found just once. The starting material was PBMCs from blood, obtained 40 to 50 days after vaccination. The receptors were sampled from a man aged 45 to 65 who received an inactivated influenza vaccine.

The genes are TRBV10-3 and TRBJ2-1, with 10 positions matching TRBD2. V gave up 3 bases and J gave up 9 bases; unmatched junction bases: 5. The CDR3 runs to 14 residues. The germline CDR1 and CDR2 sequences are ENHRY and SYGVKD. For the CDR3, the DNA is TGTGCCATCAGTGAACGTAGCGGGGGGTCTGAGCAGTTCTTC. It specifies CAISERSGGSEQFF.

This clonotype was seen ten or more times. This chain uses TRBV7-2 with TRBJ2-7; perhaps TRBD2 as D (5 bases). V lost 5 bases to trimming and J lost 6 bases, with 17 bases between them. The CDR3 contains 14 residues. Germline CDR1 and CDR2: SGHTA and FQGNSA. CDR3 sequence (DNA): TGTGCCAGCAGCCATTCGGGGATACTCGGCGAGCAGTACTTC. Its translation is CASSHSGILGEQYF.

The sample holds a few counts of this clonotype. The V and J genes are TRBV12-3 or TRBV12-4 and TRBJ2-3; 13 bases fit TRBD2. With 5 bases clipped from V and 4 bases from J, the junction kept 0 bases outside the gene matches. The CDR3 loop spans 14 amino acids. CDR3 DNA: TGTGCCAGCAGTACTAGCGGGGGGGCAGATACGCAGTATTTT. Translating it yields CASSTSGGADTQYF.

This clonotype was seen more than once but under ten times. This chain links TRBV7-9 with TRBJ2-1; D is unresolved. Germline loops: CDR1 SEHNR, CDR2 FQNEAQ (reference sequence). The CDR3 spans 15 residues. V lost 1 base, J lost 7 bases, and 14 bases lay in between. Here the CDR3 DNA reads TGTGCCAGCAGCTTAGTTAATTGGTACGAAAATGAGCAGTTCTTC. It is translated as CASSLVNWYENEQFF.

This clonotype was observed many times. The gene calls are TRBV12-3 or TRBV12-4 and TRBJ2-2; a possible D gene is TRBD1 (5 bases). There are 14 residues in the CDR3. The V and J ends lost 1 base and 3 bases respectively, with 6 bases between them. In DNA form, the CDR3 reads TGTGCCAGCAGTTTAGTACAGGACACCGGGGAGCTGTTTTTT. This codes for CASSLVQDTGELFF.

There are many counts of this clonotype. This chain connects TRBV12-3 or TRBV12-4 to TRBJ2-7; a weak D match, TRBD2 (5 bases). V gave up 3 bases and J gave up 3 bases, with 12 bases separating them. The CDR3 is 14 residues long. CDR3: CASSFREIGYEQYF. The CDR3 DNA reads TGTGCCAGCAGTTTTCGGGAAATTGGCTACGAGCAGTACTTC.

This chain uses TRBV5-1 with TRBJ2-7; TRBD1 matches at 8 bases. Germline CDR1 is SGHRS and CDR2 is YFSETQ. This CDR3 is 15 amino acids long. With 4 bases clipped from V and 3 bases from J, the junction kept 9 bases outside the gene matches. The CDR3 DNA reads TGCGCCAGCAGCCTCGTCGGGACAGGATTCTACGAGCAGTACTTC. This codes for CASSLVGTGFYEQYF.

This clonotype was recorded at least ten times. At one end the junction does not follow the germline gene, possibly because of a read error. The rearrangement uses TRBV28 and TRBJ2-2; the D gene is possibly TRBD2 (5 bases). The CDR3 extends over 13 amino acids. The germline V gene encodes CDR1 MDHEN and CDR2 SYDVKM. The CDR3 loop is CASSLRETGELFF. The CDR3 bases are TGCGCCAGCAGCTTGAGGGAGACCGGGGAGCTGTTTTTT.

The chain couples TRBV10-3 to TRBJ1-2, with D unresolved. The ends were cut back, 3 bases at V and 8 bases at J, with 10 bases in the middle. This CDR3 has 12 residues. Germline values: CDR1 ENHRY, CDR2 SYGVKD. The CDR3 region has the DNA TGTGCCATCAGTGATGGCACGCGGGGCTACACCTTC. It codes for CAISDGTRGYTF.

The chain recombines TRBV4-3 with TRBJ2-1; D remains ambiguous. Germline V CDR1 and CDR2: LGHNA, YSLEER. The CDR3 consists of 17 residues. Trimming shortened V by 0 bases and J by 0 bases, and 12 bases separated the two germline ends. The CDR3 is CASSQDRVRSSYNEQFF. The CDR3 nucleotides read TGCGCCAGCAGCCAAGATCGTGTGCGGAGCTCCTACAATGAGCAGTTCTTC.

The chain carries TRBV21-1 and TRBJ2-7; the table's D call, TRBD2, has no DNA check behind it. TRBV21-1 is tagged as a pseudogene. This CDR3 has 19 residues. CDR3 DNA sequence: TGTGCCAGCAGCCCCCTCCGGAGACTAGCGGGGGTACTGGCCTACGAGCAGTACTTC. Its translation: CASSPLRRLAGVLAYEQYF.

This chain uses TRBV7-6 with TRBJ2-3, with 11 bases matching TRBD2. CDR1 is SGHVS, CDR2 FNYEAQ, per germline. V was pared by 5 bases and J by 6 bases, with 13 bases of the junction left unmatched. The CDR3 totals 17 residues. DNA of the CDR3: TGTGCCAGCAGCCCCTCGACTAGCGGGGCCGACAGGGATACGCAGTATTTT. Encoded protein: CASSPSTSGADRDTQYF.

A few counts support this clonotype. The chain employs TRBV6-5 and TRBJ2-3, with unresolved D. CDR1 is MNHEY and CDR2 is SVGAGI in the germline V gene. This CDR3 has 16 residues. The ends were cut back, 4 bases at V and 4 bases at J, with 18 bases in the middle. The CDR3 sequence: CASSSDSGIGADTQYF. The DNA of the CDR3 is TGTGCCAGCAGTTCTGATTCTGGGATTGGCGCAGATACGCAGTATTTT.

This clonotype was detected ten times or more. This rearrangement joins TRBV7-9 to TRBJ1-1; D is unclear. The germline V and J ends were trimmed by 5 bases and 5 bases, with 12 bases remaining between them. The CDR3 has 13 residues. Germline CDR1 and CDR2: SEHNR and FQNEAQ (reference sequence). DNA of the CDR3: TGTGCCAGCAGCCCACCATCGGCTACTGAAGCTTTCTTT. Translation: CASSPPSATEAFF.

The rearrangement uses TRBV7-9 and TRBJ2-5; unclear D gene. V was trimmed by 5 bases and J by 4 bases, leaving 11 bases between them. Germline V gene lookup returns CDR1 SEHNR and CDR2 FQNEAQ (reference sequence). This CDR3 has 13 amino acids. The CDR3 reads CASSPDPLETQYF. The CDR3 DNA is TGTGCCAGCAGCCCCGACCCTCTAGAGACCCAGTACTTC.

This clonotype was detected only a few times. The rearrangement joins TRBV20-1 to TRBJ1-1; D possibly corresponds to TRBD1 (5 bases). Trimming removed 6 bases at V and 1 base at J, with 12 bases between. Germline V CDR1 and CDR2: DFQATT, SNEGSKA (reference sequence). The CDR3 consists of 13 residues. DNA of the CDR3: TGCAGTGCGGAACGACAGCGGAACACTGAAGCTTTCTTT. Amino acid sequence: CSAERQRNTEAFF.

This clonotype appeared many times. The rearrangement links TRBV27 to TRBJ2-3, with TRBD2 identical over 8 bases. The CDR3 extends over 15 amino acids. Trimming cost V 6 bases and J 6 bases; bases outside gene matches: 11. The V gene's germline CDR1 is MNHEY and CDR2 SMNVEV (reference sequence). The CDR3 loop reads CASSKWAGGLDTQYF. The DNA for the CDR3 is TGTGCCAGCAGCAAATGGGCGGGAGGTCTTGATACGCAGTATTTT.

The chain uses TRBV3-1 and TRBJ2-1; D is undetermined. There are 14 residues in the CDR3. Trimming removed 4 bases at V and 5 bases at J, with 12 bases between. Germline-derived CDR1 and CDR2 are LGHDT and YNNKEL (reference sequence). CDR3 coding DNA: TGTGCCAGCAGCCCCCACCCCCAAAACAATGAGCAGTTCTTC. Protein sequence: CASSPHPQNNEQFF.

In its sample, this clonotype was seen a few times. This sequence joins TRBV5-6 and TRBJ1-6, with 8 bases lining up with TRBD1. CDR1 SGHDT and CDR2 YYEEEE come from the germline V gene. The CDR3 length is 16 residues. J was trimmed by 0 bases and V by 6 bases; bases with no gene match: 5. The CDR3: CASTRTGSSYNSPLHF. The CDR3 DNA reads TGTGCCAGCACCCGGACAGGGAGCTCCTATAATTCACCCCTCCACTTT.

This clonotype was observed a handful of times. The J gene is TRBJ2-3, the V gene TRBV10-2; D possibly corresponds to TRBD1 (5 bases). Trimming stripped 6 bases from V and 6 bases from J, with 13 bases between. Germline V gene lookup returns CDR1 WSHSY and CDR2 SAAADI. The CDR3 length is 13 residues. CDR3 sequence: CASRDTLGDTQYF. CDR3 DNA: TGCGCCAGCAGGGACACCCTGGGGGATACGCAGTATTTT.

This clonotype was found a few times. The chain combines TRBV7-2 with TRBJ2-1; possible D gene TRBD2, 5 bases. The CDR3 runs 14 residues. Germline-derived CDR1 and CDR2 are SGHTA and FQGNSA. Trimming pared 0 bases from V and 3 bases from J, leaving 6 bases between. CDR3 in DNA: TGTGCCAGCAGCTTAGCTAGCGTCTACAATGAGCAGTTCTTC. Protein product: CASSLASVYNEQFF.

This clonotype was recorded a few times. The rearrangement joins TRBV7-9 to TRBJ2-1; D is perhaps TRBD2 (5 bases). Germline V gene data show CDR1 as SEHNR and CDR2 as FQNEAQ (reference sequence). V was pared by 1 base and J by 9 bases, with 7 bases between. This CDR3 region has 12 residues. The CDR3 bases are TGTGCCAGCAGCTTAGGTGGGAGTGAGCAGTTCTTC. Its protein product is CASSLGGSEQFF.

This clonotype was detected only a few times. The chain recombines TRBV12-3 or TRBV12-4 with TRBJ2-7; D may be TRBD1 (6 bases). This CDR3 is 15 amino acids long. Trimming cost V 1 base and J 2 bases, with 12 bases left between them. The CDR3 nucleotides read TGTGCCAGCAGTTTAGAAAAGGACAGACCCTACGAGCAGTACTTC. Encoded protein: CASSLEKDRPYEQYF.

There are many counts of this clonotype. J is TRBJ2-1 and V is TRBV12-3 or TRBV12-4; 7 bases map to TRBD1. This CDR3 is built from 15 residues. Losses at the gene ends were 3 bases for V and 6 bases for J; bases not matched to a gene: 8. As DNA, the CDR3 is TGTGCCAGCAGTTTGGTCGAGGGGGCCCGCAATGAGCAGTTCTTC. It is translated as CASSLVEGARNEQFF.

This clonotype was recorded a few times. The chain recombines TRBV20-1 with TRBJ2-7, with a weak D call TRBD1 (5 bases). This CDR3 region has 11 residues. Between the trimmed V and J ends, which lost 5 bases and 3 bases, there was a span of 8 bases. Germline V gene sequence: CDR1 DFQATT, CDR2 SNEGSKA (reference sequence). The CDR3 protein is CSAFDSYEQYF. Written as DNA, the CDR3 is TGCAGTGCTTTCGACAGCTACGAGCAGTACTTC.

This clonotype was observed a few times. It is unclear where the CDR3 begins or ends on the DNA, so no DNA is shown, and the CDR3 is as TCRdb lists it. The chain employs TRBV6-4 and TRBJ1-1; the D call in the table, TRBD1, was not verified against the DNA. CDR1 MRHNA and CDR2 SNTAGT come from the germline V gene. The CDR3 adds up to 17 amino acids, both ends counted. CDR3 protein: CASSGSAFGTGNLRTFF.

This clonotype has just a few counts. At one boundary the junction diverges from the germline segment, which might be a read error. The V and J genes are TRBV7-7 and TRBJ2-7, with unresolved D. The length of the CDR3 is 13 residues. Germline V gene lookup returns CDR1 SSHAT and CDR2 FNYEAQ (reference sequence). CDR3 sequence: CASSLEQSYEQYF. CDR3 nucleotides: TGTGCTAGCAGCTTAGAACAGTCCTACGAGCAGTACTTC.

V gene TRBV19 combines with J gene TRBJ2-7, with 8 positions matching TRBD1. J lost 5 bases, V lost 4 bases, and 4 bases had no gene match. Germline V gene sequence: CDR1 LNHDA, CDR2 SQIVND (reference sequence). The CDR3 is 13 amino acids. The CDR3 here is CASSTQGAHEQYF. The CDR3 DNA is TGTGCCAGTAGTACCCAGGGGGCCCACGAGCAGTACTTC.

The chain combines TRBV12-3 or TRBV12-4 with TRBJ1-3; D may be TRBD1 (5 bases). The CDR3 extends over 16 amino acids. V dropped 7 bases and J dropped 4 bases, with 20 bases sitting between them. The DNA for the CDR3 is TGTGCCAGCAATACCATCGGCAGGGCAGCAGGAAACACCATATATTTT. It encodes CASNTIGRAAGNTIYF.

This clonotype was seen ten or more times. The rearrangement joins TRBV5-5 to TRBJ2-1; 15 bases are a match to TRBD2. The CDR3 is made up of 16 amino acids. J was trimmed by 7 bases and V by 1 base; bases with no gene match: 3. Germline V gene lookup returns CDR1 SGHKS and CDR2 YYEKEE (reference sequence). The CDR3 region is CASSLLGTSGRNEQFF. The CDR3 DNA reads TGTGCCAGCAGCTTGCTTGGGACTAGCGGGAGGAATGAGCAGTTCTTC.

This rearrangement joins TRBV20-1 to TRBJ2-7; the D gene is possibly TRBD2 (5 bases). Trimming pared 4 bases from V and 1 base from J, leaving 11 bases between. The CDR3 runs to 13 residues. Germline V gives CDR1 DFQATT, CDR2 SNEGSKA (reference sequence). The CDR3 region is CSAISGLSYEQYF. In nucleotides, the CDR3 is TGCAGTGCTATTTCGGGATTATCCTACGAGCAGTACTTC.